The entry below gives a single T cell receptor (beta chain) sequence along with its context. Its antigen is unidentified. The data stem from a study of T cell responses to AZD1222 COVID-19 vaccine. This CDR3 comprises 16 residues. With 6 bases clipped from V and 0 bases from J, the junction kept 10 bases outside the gene matches. The germline V gene encodes CDR1 MNHNY and CDR2 SVGAGI (reference sequence). Profiled with immunoSEQ multiplex PCR; TCRdb holds only in-frame clones, not every one. There are approximately 270,000 clones in the sample; about 94% occur only once, and around 0.57% lies in the top ten. Second-dose timings of about 4 or about 12 weeks were pooled. General study findings and limits: Nearly half of the spike-specific TCRs reportedly recognize variant regions that carry no mutations. Only a handful of AZD1222 recipients tested seropositive at baseline. Donors skewed white British and female; clonal diversity was possibly underestimated.

The sample here was peripheral blood, taken 28 days after the second AZD1222 dose. The origin of this receptor is an adult who received the AZD1222 COVID-19 vaccine. This chain connects TRBV6-6 to TRBJ1-2; 7 nucleotides match TRBD1. The CDR3 nucleotides are TGTGCCAGCAGCCGTACCGGGACAGATGCTAACTATGGCTACACCTTC. Translation: CASSRTGTDANYGYTF.